A single sample is the source of the 14 T cell receptor beta chains below, sequenced in a study of blood T cell repertoires in COVID-19. Some clones are missing from TCRdb's copy, which holds only in-frame ones; the method was immunoSEQ multiplex PCR. The table lists over 150,000 clones, roughly 87% of them singletons, with about 7% in the top ten. The sample comprised PBMCs or T cells enriched from blood (not recorded which). The receptor source for this set is a woman between 50 and 59 years old who had recovered from COVID-19.

This clone was found once. The chain combines TRBV19 with TRBJ2-3, with 12 bases that match TRBD2. In germline, CDR1 is LNHDA, CDR2 SQIVND (reference sequence). V was pared by 6 bases and J by 1 base, with 11 bases of the junction left unmatched. The CDR3 has 18 amino acids. This chain's CDR3 is CASSPRASGRAGTDTQYF. The CDR3 nucleotides read TGTGCCAGTAGCCCCCGGGCTAGCGGGAGGGCGGGCACAGATACGCAGTATTTT.

The gene calls are TRBV19 and TRBJ2-7; 8 positions match TRBD1. This CDR3 is built from 18 residues. V dropped 5 bases and J dropped 2; count of bases not matched to a gene: 17. Germline lookup yields CDR1 LNHDA and CDR2 SQIVND (reference sequence). The CDR3 is CASSGGLGSQGAAYEQYF. The CDR3 DNA reads as TGTGCCAGTAGTGGGGGCCTAGGGTCGCAGGGGGCGGCCTACGAGCAGTACTTC.

The chain carries TRBV15 and TRBJ2-1; tentatively, D is TRBD1 (6 bases). The CDR3 runs to 21 residues. V was pared by 3 bases and J by 4 bases, with 31 bases between. CDR1 and CDR2 from the germline V gene are LNHNV and YYDKDF (reference sequence). CDR3: CATSRTTGARIRGQPYNEQFF. The DNA for the CDR3 is TGTGCCACCAGCAGGACAACAGGCGCGAGAATCAGGGGACAACCTTACAATGAGCAGTTCTTC. Based on the CDR3 plus reference TRBV15 and TRBJ2-1, the full variable domain is DAMVIQNPRYQVTQFGKPVTLSCSQTLNHNVMYWYQQKSSQAPKLLFHYYDKDFNNEADTPDNFQSRRPNTSFCFLDIRSPGLGDTAMYLCATSRTTGARIRGQPYNEQFFGPGTRLTVL.

V and J are TRBV7-2 and TRBJ2-7; 10 bases map to TRBD2. The CDR3 extends over 14 amino acids. V gave up 5 bases and J gave up 6 bases; unmatched junction bases: 7. Germline loops: CDR1 SGHTA, CDR2 FQGNSA. The DNA of the CDR3 is TGTGCCAGCAGCCTCTTAGCGGGAGGAGGCGAGCAGTACTTC. It specifies CASSLLAGGGEQYF.

V gene TRBV5-4 combines with J gene TRBJ2-1, with TRBD2 matching 8 bases. Germline lookup yields CDR1 SGHNT and CDR2 YYREEE (reference sequence). V was clipped by 4 bases and J by 4 bases; unmatched bases: 10. This CDR3 spans 16 amino acids. The CDR3 protein is CASSGGVPGGYNEQFF. In DNA form, the CDR3 reads TGTGCCAGCAGCGGAGGGGTCCCGGGAGGGTACAATGAGCAGTTCTTC.

V gene TRBV12-5 combines with J gene TRBJ2-5, with TRBD1 matching over 7 bases. This CDR3 has 16 residues. From germline, CDR1 is LGHNT and CDR2 FRNRAP. With 1 base clipped from V and 1 base from J, the junction kept 6 bases outside the gene matches. As DNA, the CDR3 is TGTGCTAGTGGTTTGGGCAAGGGGGCCCCCCAAGAGACCCAGTACTTC. Residues: CASGLGKGAPQETQYF.

V gene TRBV27 combines with J gene TRBJ2-3; 12 bases agree with TRBD2. Trimming removed 6 bases from V and 0 bases from J; junction bases left unmatched: 4. The germline gives CDR1 MNHEY, CDR2 SMNVEV (reference sequence). The CDR3 runs 16 residues. CDR3 DNA: TGTGCCAGCAGAACCGGACTAGCGGGAAGCACAGATACGCAGTATTTT. Translation: CASRTGLAGSTDTQYF.

V and J are TRBV10-3 and TRBJ2-7; 8 bases are a match to TRBD1. Trimming cost V 10 bases and J 3 bases; bases outside gene matches: 8. Germline CDR1 reads ENHRY; CDR2 reads SYGVKD. There are 13 residues in the CDR3. The CDR3 bases are TGTGCCACAGAAGGACAGGGCCGCTACGAGCAGTACTTC. It yields the protein CATEGQGRYEQYF.

V is TRBV30 and J is TRBJ2-7; unclear D gene. The CDR3 loop spans 11 amino acids. Germline V gene lookup returns CDR1 GTSNPN and CDR2 SVGIG (reference sequence). Trimming removed 0 bases at V and 9 bases at J, with 9 bases between. The CDR3 region is CAWSVGGGQYF. CDR3 sequence (DNA): TGTGCCTGGAGTGTAGGTGGCGGGCAGTACTTC.

The chain combines TRBV5-5 with TRBJ1-4; 10 positions match TRBD1. Germline V lookup: CDR1 SGHKS, CDR2 YYEKEE (reference sequence). The CDR3 is 15 residues long. The ends lost 0 bases at V and 8 bases at J; junction bases unmatched: 4. DNA for the CDR3: TGTGCCAGCAGCTTGGCACCGGGACAGGGGGAAAAACTGTTTTTT. This translates into CASSLAPGQGEKLFF.

This clone was counted a single time. The chain combines TRBV9 with TRBJ1-1; the D is unclear. Germline CDR1 SGDLS, CDR2 YYNGEE. The CDR3 sequence is 12 residues long. V was pared by 4 bases and J by 4 bases, with 8 bases between. The CDR3 sequence: CASSQAGTEAFF. For the CDR3, the DNA is TGTGCCAGCAGCCAAGCGGGCACTGAAGCTTTCTTT.

The rearrangement uses TRBV27 and TRBJ1-6; 9 nucleotides agree with TRBD1. The CDR3 contains 17 residues. Germline CDR1 is MNHEY and CDR2 is SMNVEV (reference sequence). The trim removed 0 bases at V and 9 bases at J, leaving 9 bases unmatched. The CDR3 nucleotides are TGTGCCAGCAGTTTATCGCTAAGGACAGGGGTAGTTTCACCCCTCCACTTT. It is translated as CASSLSLRTGVVSPLHF.

J is TRBJ2-1 and V is TRBV11-3; 11 bases agree with TRBD2. The CDR3 consists of 16 residues. Germline V gene data show CDR1 as SGHNT and CDR2 as YENEEA. V lost 4 bases and J lost 2; bases outside the gene matches: 4. CDR3 protein: CASSSNSGRAYNEQFF. For the CDR3, the DNA is TGTGCCAGCAGCTCGAATAGCGGGAGGGCCTACAATGAGCAGTTCTTC.

This rearrangement joins TRBV27 to TRBJ1-5, with 7 bases matching TRBD1. J was trimmed by 2 bases and V by 4 bases; bases with no gene match: 5. CDR1 MNHEY and CDR2 SMNVEV come from the germline V gene (reference sequence). CDR3 length equals 15 residues. CDR3 residues: CASSSDRARNQPQHF. CDR3 sequence (DNA): TGTGCCAGCAGTTCAGACAGGGCTCGCAATCAGCCCCAGCATTTT.